This T cell receptor (beta chain) was sequenced in a study of cytomegalovirus exposure and HLA in healthy donors. As for the study in general: As released early, the data held 70 million to 100 million unique TCRs from HLA-typed donors.

Points from the study as a whole: Beyond CMV serostatus, there was no information to go on about immune exposure.

This clone appeared a single time. The antigen remains unidentified. The PCR had 60 Vbeta and 13 Jbeta primers. Clones were sequenced by immunoSEQ multiplex PCR, and TCRdb holds only the in-frame ones, with some missing. The sample lists about 120,000 clones; about four fifths were seen once. V lost 3 bases and J 2 bases, leaving 8 bases between the germline ends. CDR3 length: 14 amino acids. From germline, CDR1 is MNHEY and CDR2 SMNVEV (reference sequence). Sequenced input: PBMCs. The receptor's source is a woman aged 40 to 50 in good health and CMV-seropositive. The chain combines TRBV27 with TRBJ2-4; D gene uncertain. The CDR3 coding sequence is TGTGCCAGCAGTTTTCTAGGCCCCAAAAACATTCAGTACTTC. It is translated as CASSFLGPKNIQYF.